The rows below give T cell receptor beta chains drawn from one sample of a study of T cells in Graves' hyperthyroidism and ophthalmopathy. TCRdb processed the multiplex PCR reads anew with MiXCR; each CDR3 protein has one entry. The table records a few hundred thousand distinct CDR3 sequences, roughly an eighth of them present only once. The sample taken for sequencing was blood. The origin of the receptors is a woman in her thirties or forties with Graves' ophthalmopathy. Both conserved end residues are part of each CDR3. A D gene is named only where the DNA matches it firmly. Clone size is not always given. Where it is, it says once, few, many or a class for expanded clones.

cdr3_length clone_size d_call j_call v_call cdr3_aa cdr3_nt
14 few - TRBJ2-1 TRBV28 CASSLLVGGNEQFF TGTGCCAGCAGTTTATTGGTTGGGGGCAATGAGCAGTTCTTC
14 - - TRBJ1-1 TRBV11-3 CVSSWVQGNTEAFF TGTGTCAGCAGCTGGGTGCAGGGGAACACTGAAGCTTTCTTT
17 many TRBD1 TRBJ1-3 TRBV24-1 CATSDSTGGESGNTIYF TGTGCCACCAGTGATTCGACAGGGGGCGAATCTGGAAACACCATATATTTT
15 many - TRBJ2-2 TRBV2 CACSLTLSRTGELFF TGTGCCTGCAGTCTCACCCTGAGTCGTACCGGGGAGCTGTTTTTT
14 few TRBD2 TRBJ2-7 TRBV20-1 CSATASGRLYEQYF TGCAGTGCTACCGCTAGCGGGAGGCTCTACGAGCAGTACTTC
15 many TRBD2 TRBJ2-3 TRBV6-1 CASRTLAGGPDTQYF TGTGCCAGCAGGACCTTAGCGGGAGGTCCAGATACGCAGTATTTT
15 - TRBD2 TRBJ2-7 TRBV5-1 CASSLDPGGTYEQYF TGCGCCAGCAGCTTGGACCCGGGAGGGACCTACGAGCAGTACTTC
13 many - TRBJ2-5 TRBV11-3 CASSLGPRETQYF TGTGCCAGCAGCTTAGGGCCCAGGGAGACCCAGTACTTC
14 many - TRBJ2-3 TRBV19 CATHLGGSTDTQYF TGTGCCACCCACCTGGGGGGAAGTACAGATACGCAGTATTTT
15 - - TRBJ2-1 TRBV19 CACSPTGPRGNEQFF TGTGCCTGTAGTCCCACCGGGCCCCGGGGGAATGAGCAGTTCTTC
11 many - TRBJ1-1 TRBV28 CASSLPSEAFF TGTGCCAGCAGTTTACCGTCTGAAGCTTTCTTT
17 - - TRBJ1-2 TRBV5-4 CASSLFLRAGRGYGYTF TGTGCCAGCAGCTTATTCCTCCGGGCGGGACGCGGCTATGGCTACACCTTC
15 many - TRBJ1-1 TRBV6-1 CASSEDLDRNTEAFF TGTGCCAGCAGTGAAGACCTGGACAGGAACACTGAAGCTTTCTTT
16 - - TRBJ2-5 TRBV24-1 CATSDSSGSLQETQYF TGTGCCACCAGTGATTCTAGTGGGAGTCTCCAAGAGACCCAGTACTTC
14 many TRBD1 TRBJ1-1 TRBV6-1 CASSGGQLNTEAFF TGTGCCAGCAGTGGGGGACAGTTGAACACTGAAGCTTTCTTT
16 many - TRBJ2-5 TRBV7-2 CASSLDEAVVQETQYF TGTGCCAGCAGCTTAGATGAAGCAGTAGTACAAGAGACCCAGTACTTC
14 many TRBD2 TRBJ2-1 TRBV7-9 CASSSWSGNGEQFF TGTGCCAGCAGCTCCTGGAGCGGGAATGGTGAGCAGTTCTTC
14 - - TRBJ1-5 TRBV12-3/TRBV12-4 CASSLGLLNQPQHF TGTGCCAGCAGTTTAGGGCTCCTAAATCAGCCCCAGCATTTT
16 few - TRBJ1-4 TRBV9 CASSVSWGFGDEKLFF TGTGCCAGCAGCGTAAGTTGGGGCTTCGGAGATGAAAAACTGTTTTTT
14 - - TRBJ1-5 TRBV19 CASSIDLGNQPQHF TGTGCCAGTAGTATAGATCTAGGGAATCAGCCCCAGCATTTT
16 many - TRBJ1-4 TRBV6-1 CASSYSGRPYNEKLFF TGTGCCAGCAGTTACTCAGGCAGGCCCTATAATGAAAAACTGTTTTTT
16 - - TRBJ2-1 TRBV12-3/TRBV12-4 CASEKVRRRGGNEQFF TGTGCCAGCGAAAAAGTGAGAAGAAGGGGGGGAAATGAGCAGTTCTTC
20 - TRBD1 TRBJ2-1 TRBV19 CASSLSAGGPPFVDGNEQFF TGTGCCAGTAGTCTATCCGCAGGGGGCCCTCCCTTTGTCGATGGCAATGAGCAGTTCTTC
15 - - TRBJ1-3 TRBV7-9 CASIPESGSRYTIYF TGTGCCAGCATCCCAGAGTCAGGATCCAGGTACACCATATATTTT
18 few TRBD2 TRBJ2-7 TRBV7-9 CASSLEALAGGLLYEQYF TGTGCCAGCAGCTTAGAGGCCCTAGCGGGGGGGCTGCTATACGAGCAGTACTTC
14 few - TRBJ2-3 TRBV20-1 CSAVSPGAKDTQYF TGCAGTGCCGTTTCTCCGGGGGCCAAAGATACGCAGTATTTT
13 once - TRBJ2-7 TRBV11-2 CASSLEGLTEQYF TGTGCCAGCAGCTTAGAGGGACTCACCGAGCAGTACTTC
13 many - TRBJ2-7 TRBV20-1 CSATTGQTYEQYF TGCAGTGCTACAACCGGACAGACCTACGAGCAGTACTTC
13 many - TRBJ1-3 TRBV12-3/TRBV12-4 CANSGTGGNTIYF TGTGCCAACTCGGGGACCGGTGGAAACACCATATATTTT
16 - - TRBJ1-4 TRBV4-1 CASSQDSGAGREKLFF TGCGCCAGCAGCCAAGATTCGGGGGCTGGACGTGAAAAACTGTTTTTT
13 few - TRBJ2-3 TRBV24-1 CATSDRGTDTQYF TGTGCCACCAGTGATAGGGGCACAGATACGCAGTATTTT
13 few - TRBJ2-5 TRBV3-1 CASSPRTQEAQYF TGTGCCAGCAGCCCCAGAACTCAAGAGGCCCAGTACTTC
12 many TRBD1 TRBJ2-1 TRBV2 CASRGQGDEQFF TGTGCCAGCAGAGGACAGGGTGATGAGCAGTTCTTC
14 few - TRBJ2-7 TRBV20-1 CSAKESGTRYEQYF TGCAGTGCTAAAGAGTCGGGAACTCGCTACGAGCAGTACTTC
15 many TRBD2 TRBJ2-7 TRBV6-1 CASRFLAGGSYEQYF TGTGCCAGCAGATTCCTAGCGGGGGGGTCCTACGAGCAGTACTTC
14 once - TRBJ1-1 TRBV11-1 CASSLIPSMAEAFF TGTGCCAGCAGCTTAATCCCCAGTATGGCTGAAGCTTTCTTT
14 many - TRBJ1-4 TRBV2 CASSEELEGEKLFF TGTGCCAGCAGTGAGGAACTCGAGGGGGAAAAACTGTTTTTT
17 many TRBD1 TRBJ1-4 TRBV2 CASRGGGTESTNEKLFF TGTGCCAGCAGGGGAGGCGGGACAGAATCAACTAATGAAAAACTGTTTTTT
18 - - TRBJ1-2 TRBV7-9 CASSHGFPQGTTSYGYTF TGTGCCAGCTCCCACGGCTTCCCCCAGGGGACAACGAGCTATGGCTACACCTTC
14 - - TRBJ1-1 TRBV5-1 CASSPRGGVTEAFF TGCGCCAGCAGCCCACGTGGGGGAGTAACTGAAGCTTTCTTT
16 many - TRBJ2-1 TRBV3-1 CASSQGGLHSYNEQFF TGTGCCAGCAGCCAAGGTGGGCTGCACTCCTACAATGAGCAGTTCTTC
14 many - TRBJ1-1 TRBV11-2 CASSIQGKSAEAFF TGTGCCAGCAGCATCCAGGGGAAGAGCGCTGAAGCTTTCTTT
16 many TRBD1 TRBJ2-7 TRBV28 CASSLASGTGDYEQYF TGTGCCAGCAGTTTAGCTTCAGGGACAGGGGACTACGAGCAGTACTTC
17 - TRBD2 TRBJ2-3 TRBV4-2 CASSHRLAGASTDTQYF TGTGCCAGCAGCCATCGACTAGCGGGAGCTAGCACAGATACGCAGTATTTT
14 - TRBD1 TRBJ1-1 TRBV10-3 CAISDHRGRTEAFF TGTGCCATCAGTGACCACAGGGGGCGAACTGAAGCTTTCTTT
15 many - TRBJ1-1 TRBV19 CASKAIPKMNTEAFF TGTGCCAGTAAGGCCATTCCGAAGATGAACACTGAAGCTTTCTTT
13 - TRBD1 TRBJ2-1 TRBV19 CASRDSTGGEQFF TGTGCCAGTAGGGATTCGACAGGGGGCGAGCAGTTCTTC
14 many TRBD1 TRBJ1-1 TRBV12-3/TRBV12-4 CANSSRQGNTEAFF TGTGCCAACAGTTCTCGACAGGGGAACACTGAAGCTTTCTTT
13 - - TRBJ2-2 TRBV7-9 CASSLPSAGELFF TGTGCCAGCAGCCTACCCAGCGCCGGGGAGCTGTTTTTT
14 - - TRBJ2-4 TRBV28 CASSLLQTKNIQYF TGTGCCAGCAGTTTGCTGCAAACCAAAAACATTCAGTACTTC
12 many - TRBJ1-6 TRBV2 CASSARDSPLHF TGTGCCAGCAGTGCCAGGGACTCACCCCTCCACTTT
13 few - TRBJ2-4 TRBV20-1 CSATGDTKNIQYF TGCAGTGCTACTGGGGATACTAAAAACATTCAGTACTTC
17 few - TRBJ2-6 TRBV6-5 CASSYASSGSGANVLTF TGTGCCAGCAGTTACGCCAGCTCAGGCTCTGGGGCCAACGTCCTGACTTTC
14 many - TRBJ2-7 TRBV7-2 CASSSRDGGVEQYF TGTGCCAGCAGCTCCCGGGACGGAGGAGTCGAGCAGTACTTC
14 many - TRBJ1-1 TRBV11-1 CASSLVRANTEAFF TGTGCCAGCAGCTTAGTTCGGGCGAACACTGAAGCTTTCTTT
14 few TRBD2 TRBJ2-3 TRBV7-9 CASSFAGVADTQYF TGTGCCAGCAGCTTCGCGGGGGTCGCAGATACGCAGTATTTT
11 many - TRBJ2-1 TRBV29-1 CSVGAYNEQFF TGCAGCGTTGGGGCCTACAATGAGCAGTTCTTC
20 few TRBD2 TRBJ2-3 TRBV5-1 CASSLLCARAGGHGTDTQYF TGCGCCAGCAGCTTGCTTTGTGCGAGGGCGGGGGGGCATGGCACAGATACGCAGTATTTT
14 many TRBD1 TRBJ2-3 TRBV2 CASSRGSETDTQYF TGTGCCAGCAGCAGGGGGTCCGAGACAGATACGCAGTATTTT